A selection of T cell receptor beta chains follows, all from one sample in a study of long-term antiretroviral therapy in people with HIV. Method: immunoSEQ multiplex PCR; TCRdb's copy keeps in-frame clones and lacks some. The sample yields just over 20,000 clones, around three quarters seen once. The material sequenced was unsorted PBMCs, taken 4.1 years after starting antiretroviral therapy. Receptor source: a woman aged 40 to 49 with HIV. CDR3s include the opening cysteine and the closing phenylalanine or tryptophan. A D gene is named only where the DNA matches it firmly. Rows give clone size only sometimes, using once, few, many, or a class for an expanded clone.

V gene,clone size,D gene,J gene,CDR3 protein,CDR3 DNA
TRBV7-9,NA,NA,TRBJ1-2,CASSLANLLHTF,TGTGCCAGCAGCTTAGCCAATCTCTTACACACCTTC
TRBV19,few,TRBD1,TRBJ1-2,CASSGQAGNYGYTF,TGTGCCAGTAGTGGACAGGCCGGGAACTATGGCTACACCTTC
TRBV7-6,NA,NA,TRBJ2-7,CASSPGGSRGEQYF,TGTGCCAGCAGCCCAGGGGGGAGTAGGGGGGAGCAGTACTTC
TRBV4-1,few,NA,TRBJ1-3,CASSQGILGNTIYF,TGCGCCAGCAGCCAAGGGATTCTCGGAAACACCATATATTTT
TRBV19,NA,NA,TRBJ2-1,CASSIDGGGTYNEQFF,TGTGCCAGTAGTATAGATGGGGGGGGCACCTACAATGAGCAGTTCTTC
TRBV7-2,NA,TRBD2,TRBJ2-7,CASSRGTSGAGYEQYF,TGTGCCAGCAGCAGGGGGACTAGCGGGGCGGGATACGAGCAGTACTTC
TRBV9,NA,NA,TRBJ1-3,CASSSQVITGNTIYF,TGTGCCAGCAGCTCCCAAGTAATCACTGGAAACACCATATATTTT
TRBV5-8,NA,TRBD2,TRBJ2-1,CASSTPGLAGGYEQFF,TGTGCCAGCAGTACACCGGGACTAGCGGGGGGATATGAGCAGTTCTTC
TRBV7-2,NA,NA,TRBJ1-5,CASRPELGNQPQHF,TGTGCCAGCAGGCCCGAGTTGGGCAATCAGCCCCAGCATTTT
TRBV19,NA,NA,TRBJ2-2,CASSIPFWGSNTGELFF,TGTGCCAGTAGTATCCCGTTCTGGGGTTCGAACACCGGGGAGCTGTTTTTT
TRBV4-3,NA,TRBD2,TRBJ2-3,CASSQDLRLATDTQYF,TGCGCCAGCAGCCAAGACCTCCGACTAGCCACAGATACGCAGTATTTT
TRBV11-2,NA,NA,TRBJ1-1,CASRLTPPGQNTEAFF,TGTGCCAGCAGACTAACCCCCCCGGGACAGAACACTGAAGCTTTCTTT
TRBV29-1,NA,NA,TRBJ2-7,CSVEDYGREQYF,TGCAGCGTTGAAGACTATGGAAGGGAGCAGTACTTC
TRBV14,NA,NA,TRBJ1-2,CASSPPDGYGYTF,TGTGCCAGCAGCCCCCCGGACGGGTATGGCTACACCTTC
TRBV12-5,NA,NA,TRBJ2-5,CASAAGGREQETQYF,TGTGCTAGTGCCGCCGGGGGAAGGGAGCAAGAGACCCAGTACTTC
TRBV23-1,NA,TRBD2,TRBJ2-7,CASSQLIQREVIYEQYF,TGCGCCAGCAGTCAATTGATCCAGCGGGAGGTGATCTACGAGCAGTACTTC
TRBV5-8,once,NA,TRBJ2-1,CASSPGSSYNEQFF,TGTGCCAGCAGCCCGGGGAGCTCCTACAATGAGCAGTTCTTC
TRBV29-1,NA,TRBD2,TRBJ2-7,CSVVPGLAGGEQYF,TGCAGCGTCGTTCCCGGGCTAGCGGGAGGCGAGCAGTACTTC
TRBV9,NA,NA,TRBJ2-3,CASSVEGGTDTQYF,TGTGCCAGCAGCGTAGAAGGAGGCACAGATACGCAGTATTTT
TRBV14,NA,TRBD1,TRBJ2-2,CASSRPPGTGGIGELFF,TGTGCCAGCAGCCGACCTCCCGGGACAGGGGGGATCGGGGAGCTGTTTTTT
TRBV19,NA,NA,TRBJ2-7,CASSIGVGDSYEQYF,TGTGCCAGTAGTATAGGTGTGGGGGATTCCTACGAGCAGTACTTC
TRBV11-2,NA,TRBD1,TRBJ1-1,CASSSHPGGANTEAFF,TGTGCCAGCAGCTCCCATCCAGGGGGGGCTAACACTGAAGCTTTCTTT
TRBV13,NA,TRBD2,TRBJ2-1,CASSPFRRGAQSSSYNEQFF,TGTGCCAGCAGCCCATTCCGGCGGGGGGCCCAGTCGAGCTCCTACAATGAGCAGTTCTTC
TRBV5-1,NA,NA,TRBJ2-7,CASSLASLYEQYF,TGCGCCAGCAGCTTGGCGTCCCTATACGAGCAGTACTTC
TRBV2,NA,TRBD1,TRBJ2-7,CASRQGAPYEQYF,TGTGCCAGCCGACAGGGGGCCCCGTACGAGCAGTACTTC
TRBV11-2,NA,NA,TRBJ2-5,CASSLGARSWETQYF,TGTGCCAGCAGCTTAGGGGCCCGGTCGTGGGAGACCCAGTACTTC
TRBV9,NA,NA,TRBJ2-7,CASSRQTAANSYEQYF,TGTGCCAGCAGCCGTCAAACGGCGGCAAACTCCTACGAGCAGTACTTC
TRBV29-1,NA,NA,TRBJ1-1,CSGFSWNTEAFF,TGCAGCGGCTTCTCTTGGAACACTGAAGCTTTCTTT
TRBV11-3,NA,NA,TRBJ2-1,CASSLVSGYNEQFF,TGTGCCAGCAGCTTAGTGTCCGGGTACAATGAGCAGTTCTTC
TRBV5-1,few,NA,TRBJ2-7,CASSLAESYTGEQYF,TGCGCCAGCAGCTTGGCAGAGTCTTACACGGGGGAGCAGTACTTC
TRBV7-9,NA,NA,TRBJ2-7,CASSTGQGSPYEQYF,TGTGCCAGCAGCACCGGACAAGGGTCCCCCTACGAGCAGTACTTC